Listed below are T cell receptor beta chains from one sample, sequenced in a study of long-term antiretroviral therapy in people with HIV. Sequencing was performed with immunoSEQ multiplex PCR; in TCRdb, only in-frame clones are kept and a portion is missing. The data show tens of thousands of clones, approximately 85% seen once. Sequences were derived from unsorted PBMCs, sampled 3 years after starting antiretroviral therapy. The receptors come from a man aged 35 to 55 with HIV. The CDR3 runs from the conserved cysteine through the conserved F or W. The order of the fields is clone size, CDR3 length, V gene, J gene, D gene, CDR3 DNA, CDR3 protein. The D gene is left open where the match is weak. The size of a clone is reported for some rows only, either as once, few or many, or as a class for expanded clones.

.	15	TRBV10-3	TRBJ1-5	.	TGTGCCATCAAAGCCGAGAGGAATGGCAATCAGCCCCAGCATTTT	CAIKAERNGNQPQHF
.	14	TRBV6-5	TRBJ2-7	.	TGTGCCAGCAGTTACGGGGCAGACAACTACGAGCAGTACTTC	CASSYGADNYEQYF
.	14	TRBV5-1	TRBJ1-5	.	TGCGCCAGCAGCCCTCTTACGGGAGATCAGCCCCAGCATTTT	CASSPLTGDQPQHF
.	14	TRBV7-9	TRBJ1-2	TRBD1	TGTGCCAGCAGCCCCGGGACAGTAGGGTATGGCTACACCTTC	CASSPGTVGYGYTF
.	16	TRBV5-4	TRBJ2-3	TRBD2	TGTGCCAGCAGCTCCGCTCTAGCGGGAGGGCCAGATACGCAGTATTTT	CASSSALAGGPDTQYF
.	15	TRBV7-9	TRBJ2-3	TRBD2	TGTGCCAGCAGCTTAGAGGGACTACCTTCAGATACGCAGTATTTT	CASSLEGLPSDTQYF
.	13	TRBV6-5	TRBJ2-1	.	TGTGCCAGCAGTGACAGCGCGAAGAATGAGCAGTTCTTC	CASSDSAKNEQFF
few	11	TRBV5-4	TRBJ1-2	.	TGTGCCAGCAGCTCGCCGAGTGGCTACACCTTC	CASSSPSGYTF
.	14	TRBV6-1	TRBJ1-5	.	TGTGCCAGCCAATTCGCCTTTGGGGATCAGCCCCAGCATTTT	CASQFAFGDQPQHF
.	15	TRBV2	TRBJ2-4	.	TGTGCCAGCCATCTGGACAGCCCAGGGCCCGGTAGTCAGTACTTC	CASHLDSPGPGSQYF
.	16	TRBV27	TRBJ2-7	TRBD2	TGTGCCAGCAGTTTAATACTCCCGGGGGGAGTTTACGAGCAGTACTTC	CASSLILPGGVYEQYF
.	15	TRBV10-1	TRBJ1-6	.	TGCGCCAGCCCGATGGAGGGCTCCTATAATTCACCCCTCCACTTT	CASPMEGSYNSPLHF
.	15	TRBV9	TRBJ2-7	TRBD2	TGTGCCAGCAGCCCTAGCGGGGGACCTATCTACGAGCAGTACTTC	CASSPSGGPIYEQYF
.	16	TRBV10-3	TRBJ2-1	.	TGTGCCAGTATCTCCGGGGGACGCCCCTCCTACAATGAGCAGTTCTTC	CASISGGRPSYNEQFF
.	15	TRBV2	TRBJ1-4	TRBD1	TGTGCCAGCAGACCCGGACAGGGCTTTAATGAAAAACTGTTTTTT	CASRPGQGFNEKLFF
few	15	TRBV7-3	TRBJ2-1	TRBD2	TGTGCCAGCAGCCAGGGACTAGCGGGATACAATGAGCAGTTCTTC	CASSQGLAGYNEQFF
.	17	TRBV18	TRBJ2-1	TRBD1	TGTGCCAGCTCACCTGGCTACCGGGACAGGGGGCGGAATGAGCAGTTCTTC	CASSPGYRDRGRNEQFF
.	14	TRBV21-1	TRBJ1-5	.	TGTGCCAGCATCACTGGACAGGTGGTAGAGCCCCAGCATTTT	CASITGQVVEPQHF
.	16	TRBV5-1	TRBJ2-7	TRBD1	TGCGCCAGCAGCGAGGGGGACAGGGGGCTTAGCTACGAGCAGTACTTC	CASSEGDRGLSYEQYF
.	18	TRBV25-1	TRBJ2-6	.	TGTGCCAGCAGTGAATACCGGGACATAAGTCGTAGGTCCAACGTCCTGACTTTC	CASSEYRDISRRSNVLTF
.	12	TRBV7-8	TRBJ2-1	.	TGTGCCAGCAGCTTAGACTTCAATGAGCAGTTCTTC	CASSLDFNEQFF
.	12	TRBV7-9	TRBJ1-1	.	TGTGCCAGCAGGTGGGGGGAACTTGAAGCTTTCTTT	CASRWGELEAFF
.	14	TRBV9	TRBJ2-2	TRBD1	TGTGCCAGCAGCTCTTACAGGGGAAGAGGGGAGCTGTTTTTT	CASSSYRGRGELFF
.	17	TRBV14	TRBJ2-3	TRBD2	TGTGCCAGCAGCCACCCTGCACGGGGGGGCAGAACAGATACGCAGTATTTT	CASSHPARGGRTDTQYF
.	13	TRBV6-1	TRBJ2-5	.	TGTGCCAGCTCGGTGGGGGGGCGAGAGACCCAGTACTTC	CASSVGGRETQYF
few	16	TRBV5-8	TRBJ2-2	TRBD1	TGTGCCAGCAGCCCCGAGGCAGGGGGGAACACCGGGGAGCTGTTTTTT	CASSPEAGGNTGELFF
.	14	TRBV7-9	TRBJ2-7	.	TGTGCCAGCAGCCCCGAAGGACCATCCCGCGAGCAGTACTTC	CASSPEGPSREQYF
once	16	TRBV11-2	TRBJ2-3	.	TGTGCCAGCAGTTCCTCGGCTTCGAGTCGGACAGATACGCAGTATTTT	CASSSSASSRTDTQYF
.	15	TRBV30	TRBJ2-1	.	TGTGCCTGGAGTCCTCTCTACAGCTCCTACAATGAGCAGTTCTTC	CAWSPLYSSYNEQFF
.	15	TRBV5-1	TRBJ1-6	TRBD1	TGCGCCAGCAGCTTATACGGGACAGGGAATTCACCCCTCCACTTT	CASSLYGTGNSPLHF
.	14	TRBV7-9	TRBJ2-3	.	TGTGCCAGCAGCTTAGGTGGCGCCGGGGATACGCAGTATTTT	CASSLGGAGDTQYF
.	13	TRBV6-5	TRBJ2-2	.	TGTGCCAGCAGTCCCGGACTCCACCGGGAGCTGTTTTTT	CASSPGLHRELFF